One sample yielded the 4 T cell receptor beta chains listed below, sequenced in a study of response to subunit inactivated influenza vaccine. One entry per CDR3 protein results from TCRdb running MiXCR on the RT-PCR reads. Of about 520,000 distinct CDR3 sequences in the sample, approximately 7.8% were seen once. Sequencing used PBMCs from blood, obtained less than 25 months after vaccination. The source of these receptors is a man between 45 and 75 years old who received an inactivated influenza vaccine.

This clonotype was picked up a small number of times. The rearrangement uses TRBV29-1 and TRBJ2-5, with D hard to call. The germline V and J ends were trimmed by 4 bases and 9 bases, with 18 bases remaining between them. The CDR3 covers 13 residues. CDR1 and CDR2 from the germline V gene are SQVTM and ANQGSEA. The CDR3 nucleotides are TGCAGCGTTGCGGATAGGCAGACTGGGCCCCAGTACTTC. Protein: CSVADRQTGPQYF.

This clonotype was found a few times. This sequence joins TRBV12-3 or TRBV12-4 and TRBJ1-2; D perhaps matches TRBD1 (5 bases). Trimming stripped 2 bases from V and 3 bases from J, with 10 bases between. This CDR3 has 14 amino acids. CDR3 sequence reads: CASSLQGFYYGYTF. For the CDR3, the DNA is TGTGCCAGCAGTTTACAGGGATTTTACTATGGCTACACCTTC.

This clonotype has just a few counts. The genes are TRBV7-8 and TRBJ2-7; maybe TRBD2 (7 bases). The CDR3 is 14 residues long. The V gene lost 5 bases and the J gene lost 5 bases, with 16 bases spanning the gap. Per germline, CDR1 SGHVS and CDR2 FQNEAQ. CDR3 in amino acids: CASSLSAGAHEQYF. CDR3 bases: TGTGCCAGCAGCCTATCGGCGGGGGCTCACGAGCAGTACTTC.

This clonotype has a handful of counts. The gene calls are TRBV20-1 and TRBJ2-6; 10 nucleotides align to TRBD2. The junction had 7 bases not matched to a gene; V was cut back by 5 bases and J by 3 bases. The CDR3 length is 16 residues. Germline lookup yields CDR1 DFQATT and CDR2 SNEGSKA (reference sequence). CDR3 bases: TGCAGTGCTGAGGCTAGCGGGAGATTTGGGGCCAACGTCCTGACTTTC. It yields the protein CSAEASGRFGANVLTF.